This T cell receptor (beta chain) stems from a study of blood T cell repertoires in COVID-19. Overall study context: Sources were T cells, B-cell-depleted T cells, or PBMCs; the material itself was cDNA or gDNA.

Enrollees, about 18 to 89 years old, lived in about two dozen US areas. Donors of Cohort 3 who recovered were those that had two negative PCRs, clearance, or symptom resolution. TCRdb's copy holds only in-frame clones and misses some; the assay was immunoSEQ multiplex PCR. The sample gives over 200,000 clones, under 90% of which show up once; approximately 2% is in the top ten. Germline V gene lookup returns CDR1 SGHTA and CDR2 FQGNSA. Between the trimmed V and J ends, which lost 1 base and 7 bases, there was a span of 11 bases. This CDR3 spans 14 amino acids. This sequence was found in a man in his sixties who had recovered from COVID-19. J is TRBJ2-1 and V is TRBV7-2, with D hard to call. Sequenced: PBMCs or T cells enriched from blood (not recorded which). CDR3 loop: CASSLVAIGNEQFF. CDR3 bases: TGTGCCAGCAGCTTAGTCGCCATCGGGAATGAGCAGTTCTTC.